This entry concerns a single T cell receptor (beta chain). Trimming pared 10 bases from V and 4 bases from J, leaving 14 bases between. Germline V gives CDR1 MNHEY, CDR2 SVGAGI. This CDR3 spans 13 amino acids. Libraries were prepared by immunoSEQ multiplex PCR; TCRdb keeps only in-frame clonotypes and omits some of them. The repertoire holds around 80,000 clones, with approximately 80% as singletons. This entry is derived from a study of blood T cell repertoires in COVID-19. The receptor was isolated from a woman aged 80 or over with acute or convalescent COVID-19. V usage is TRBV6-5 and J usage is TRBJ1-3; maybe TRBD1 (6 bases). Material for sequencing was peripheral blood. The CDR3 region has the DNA TGTGCCACCGGGACACCCATCGGAAACACCATATATTTT. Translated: CATGTPIGNTIYF.